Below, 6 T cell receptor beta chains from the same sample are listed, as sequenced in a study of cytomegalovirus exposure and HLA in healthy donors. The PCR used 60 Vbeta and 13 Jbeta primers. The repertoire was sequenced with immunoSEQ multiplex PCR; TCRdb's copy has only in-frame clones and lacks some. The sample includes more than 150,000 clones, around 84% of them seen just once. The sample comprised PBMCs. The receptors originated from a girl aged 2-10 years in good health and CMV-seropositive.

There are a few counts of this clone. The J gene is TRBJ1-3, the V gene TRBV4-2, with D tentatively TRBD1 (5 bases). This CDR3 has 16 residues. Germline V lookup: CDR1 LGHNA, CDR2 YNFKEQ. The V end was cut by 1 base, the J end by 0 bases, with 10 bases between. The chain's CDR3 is CASSQVGGVSGNTIYF. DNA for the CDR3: TGTGCCAGCAGCCAAGTGGGGGGTGTCTCTGGAAACACCATATATTTT.

As DNA, the CDR3 is TGTGCCAGCAGCTCTAGGACAGGGCCCTCGAACCAGTACTTC. Protein product: CASSSRTGPSNQYF. The V gene is TRBV11-3, the J gene TRBJ2-7, with 8 bases identical to TRBD1. The CDR3 runs 14 residues. Trimming removed 4 bases from V and 10 bases from J; junction bases left unmatched: 12. Germline V gene data show CDR1 as SGHNT and CDR2 as YENEEA.

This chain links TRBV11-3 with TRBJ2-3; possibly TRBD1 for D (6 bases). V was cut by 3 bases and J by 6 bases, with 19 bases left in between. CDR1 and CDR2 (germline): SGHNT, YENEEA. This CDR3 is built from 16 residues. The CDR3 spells CASSLGQGSEVDTQYF. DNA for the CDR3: TGTGCCAGCAGCTTGGGGCAGGGGTCTGAAGTGGATACGCAGTATTTT.

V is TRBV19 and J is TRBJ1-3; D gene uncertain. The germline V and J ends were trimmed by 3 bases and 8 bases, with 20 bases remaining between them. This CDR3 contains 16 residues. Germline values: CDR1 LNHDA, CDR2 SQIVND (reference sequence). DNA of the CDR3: TGTGCCAGTAGTATTCGGTCACTAGCTGCGTTGGACACCATATATTTT. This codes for CASSIRSLAALDTIYF.

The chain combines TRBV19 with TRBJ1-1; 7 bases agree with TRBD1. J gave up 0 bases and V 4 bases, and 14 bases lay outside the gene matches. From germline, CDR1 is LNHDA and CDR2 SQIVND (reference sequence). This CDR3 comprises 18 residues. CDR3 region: CASSTPFPRTGLNTEAFF. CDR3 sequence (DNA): TGTGCCAGTAGTACCCCCTTCCCGCGGACAGGTTTGAACACTGAAGCTTTCTTT. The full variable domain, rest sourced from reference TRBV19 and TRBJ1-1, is DGGITQSPKYLFRKEGQNVTLSCEQNLNHDAMYWYRQDPGQGLRLIYYSQIVNDFQKGDIAEGYSVSREKKESFPLTVTSAQKNPTAFYLCASSTPFPRTGLNTEAFFGQGTRLTVV.

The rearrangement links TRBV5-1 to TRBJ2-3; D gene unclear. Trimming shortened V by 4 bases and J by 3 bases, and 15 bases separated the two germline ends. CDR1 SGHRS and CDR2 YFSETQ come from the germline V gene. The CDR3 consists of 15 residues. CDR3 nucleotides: TGCGCCAGCAGCCCCCCGAACAGTGGGACAGATACGCAGTATTTT. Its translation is CASSPPNSGTDTQYF. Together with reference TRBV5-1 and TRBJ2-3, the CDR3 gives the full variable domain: KAGVTQTPRYLIKTRGQQVTLSCSPISGHRSVSWYQQTPGQGLQFLFEYFSETQRNKGNFPGRFSGRQFSNSRSEMNVSTLELGDSALYLCASSPPNSGTDTQYFGPGTRLTVL.